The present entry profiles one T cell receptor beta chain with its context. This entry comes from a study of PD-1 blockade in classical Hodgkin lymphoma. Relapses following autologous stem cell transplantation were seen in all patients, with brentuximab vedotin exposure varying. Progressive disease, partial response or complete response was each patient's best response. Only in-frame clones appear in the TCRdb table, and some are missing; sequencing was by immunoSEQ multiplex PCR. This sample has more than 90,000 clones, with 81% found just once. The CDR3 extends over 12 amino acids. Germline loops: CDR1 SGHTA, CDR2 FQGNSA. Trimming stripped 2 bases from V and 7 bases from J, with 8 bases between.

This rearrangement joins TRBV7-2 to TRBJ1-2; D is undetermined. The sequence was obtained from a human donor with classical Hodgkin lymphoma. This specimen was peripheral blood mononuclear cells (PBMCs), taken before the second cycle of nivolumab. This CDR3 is CASSLIGFGYTF. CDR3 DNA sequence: TGTGCCAGCAGCTTAATCGGTTTTGGCTACACCTTC.